One and the same sample provided the 8 T cell receptor beta chains below, sequenced in a study of shared clonotypes between healthy human individuals. The protocol was immunoSEQ multiplex PCR, while the TCRdb copy is restricted to in-frame clones and leaves out a portion. The sample records 600,000 to 750,000 clones, roughly 88% being singletons. Sequenced material: memory CD8+ T cells from PBMCs. Subset described: CD45RO+ cells pooled with CCR7-negative TemRA cells. The receptor source for this set is a man between 18 and 29 years old in good health. Some clones in this sample may be carry-over from other donors' samples.

The chain has TRBV27 and TRBJ2-5; D not resolved. The CDR3 has 14 residues. V lost 5 bases, J lost 2 bases, and 12 bases lay in between. CDR1 and CDR2 from the germline V gene are MNHEY and SMNVEV (reference sequence). The chain's CDR3 is CASSPNSRQETQYF. Written as DNA, the CDR3 is TGTGCCAGCAGTCCGAACAGTAGACAAGAGACCCAGTACTTC.

The chain has TRBV27 and TRBJ2-7; D is possibly TRBD1 (6 bases). This CDR3 contains 13 residues. V dropped 6 bases and J dropped 0 bases, with 9 bases sitting between them. In germline, CDR1 is MNHEY, CDR2 SMNVEV (reference sequence). The CDR3 sequence: CASSIGGSYEQYF. DNA for the CDR3: TGTGCCAGCAGCATAGGGGGCTCCTACGAGCAGTACTTC.

This clone has only one observation. The chain couples TRBV7-9 to TRBJ2-2; D is unclear. Trimming stripped 1 base from V and 5 bases from J, with 11 bases between. Looked up from germline, CDR1 is SEHNR and CDR2 is FQNEAQ (reference sequence). The CDR3 consists of 15 residues. CDR3 sequence reads: CASSLGSLRTGELFF. The CDR3 coding sequence is TGTGCCAGCAGCTTAGGAAGTCTGAGGACCGGGGAGCTGTTTTTT.

The chain couples TRBV13 to TRBJ2-1; D call uncertain. Trimming cost V 5 bases and J 3 bases, with 11 bases left between them. This CDR3 spans 14 amino acids. The V gene's germline CDR1 is PRHDT and CDR2 FYEKMQ (reference sequence). DNA of the CDR3: TGTGCCAGCAGCCTGTACAGCGTCTACAATGAGCAGTTCTTC. It translates to CASSLYSVYNEQFF.

V gene TRBV5-1 combines with J gene TRBJ2-1; D possibly corresponds to TRBD1 (6 bases). The CDR3 spans 16 residues. Trimming took off 3 bases at V and 5 bases at J, with 18 bases between the two ends. CDR1 and CDR2 from the germline V gene are SGHRS and YFSETQ. CDR3 sequence reads: CASSSNTRGYHNEQFF. In DNA form, the CDR3 reads TGCGCCAGCAGCTCTAACACCAGGGGATACCACAATGAGCAGTTCTTC.

The rearrangement joins TRBV13 to TRBJ2-4, with TRBD2 as a possible D gene (6 bases). In germline, CDR1 is PRHDT, CDR2 FYEKMQ (reference sequence). The V end was cut by 4 bases, the J end by 6 bases, with 10 bases between. The CDR3 loop spans 13 amino acids. CDR3 residues: CASSSGTSNIQYF. The CDR3, as DNA: TGTGCCAGCAGCTCCGGGACTTCAAACATTCAGTACTTC.

V is TRBV5-8 and J is TRBJ1-1; the D gene is possibly TRBD1 (6 bases). CDR1 SGHTS and CDR2 YDEGEE come from the germline V gene. V lost 4 bases to trimming and J lost 5 bases, with 9 bases between them. The CDR3 is made up of 12 amino acids. The CDR3 DNA reads TGTGCCAGCAGCACTCAGGGGACTGAAGCTTTCTTT. It translates to CASSTQGTEAFF.

This chain links TRBV11-2 with TRBJ2-1, with D unresolved. The V gene's germline CDR1 is SGHAT and CDR2 FQNNGV. The CDR3 has 12 residues. With 5 bases removed from V and 3 bases from J, the gap between germline ends came to 5 bases. CDR3 sequence (DNA): TGTGCCAGCAGCGGACGCTACAATGAGCAGTTCTTC. This codes for CASSGRYNEQFF.